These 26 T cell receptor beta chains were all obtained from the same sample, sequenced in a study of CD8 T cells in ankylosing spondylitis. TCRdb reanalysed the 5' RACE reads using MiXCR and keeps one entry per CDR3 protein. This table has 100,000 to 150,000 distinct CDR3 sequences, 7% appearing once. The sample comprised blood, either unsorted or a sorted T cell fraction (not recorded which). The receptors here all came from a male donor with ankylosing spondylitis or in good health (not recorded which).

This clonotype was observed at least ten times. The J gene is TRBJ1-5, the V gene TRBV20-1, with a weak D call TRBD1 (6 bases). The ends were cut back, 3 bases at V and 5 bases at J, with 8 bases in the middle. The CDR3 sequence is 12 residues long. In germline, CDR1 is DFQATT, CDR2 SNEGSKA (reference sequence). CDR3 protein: CSASEGDQPQHF. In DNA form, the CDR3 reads TGCAGTGCTAGTGAGGGGGATCAGCCCCAGCATTTT.

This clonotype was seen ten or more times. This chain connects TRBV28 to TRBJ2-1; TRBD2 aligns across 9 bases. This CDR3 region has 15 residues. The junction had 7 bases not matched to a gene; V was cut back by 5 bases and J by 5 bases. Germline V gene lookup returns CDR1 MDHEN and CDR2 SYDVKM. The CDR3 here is CASSPASGEHNEQFF. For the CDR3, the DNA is TGTGCCAGCAGTCCGGCTAGCGGGGAGCACAATGAGCAGTTCTTC. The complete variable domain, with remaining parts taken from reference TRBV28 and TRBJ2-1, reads DVKVTQSSRYLVKRTGEKVFLECVQDMDHENMFWYRQDPGLGLRLIYFSYDVKMKEKGDIPEGYSVSREKKERFSLILESASTNQTSMYLCASSPASGEHNEQFFGPGTRLTVL.

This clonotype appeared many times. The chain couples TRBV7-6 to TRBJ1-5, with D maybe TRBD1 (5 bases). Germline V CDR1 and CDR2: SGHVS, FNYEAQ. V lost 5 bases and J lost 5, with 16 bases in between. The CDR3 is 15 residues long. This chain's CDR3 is CASSPQGGVDQPQHF. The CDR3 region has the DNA TGTGCCAGCAGCCCCCAGGGTGGCGTGGATCAGCCCCAGCATTTT. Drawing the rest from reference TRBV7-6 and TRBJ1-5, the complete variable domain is GAGVSQSPRYKVTKRGQDVALRCDPISGHVSLYWYRQALGQGPEFLTYFNYEAQQDKSGLPNDRFSAERPEGSISTLTIQRTEQRDSAMYRCASSPQGGVDQPQHFGDGTRLSIL.

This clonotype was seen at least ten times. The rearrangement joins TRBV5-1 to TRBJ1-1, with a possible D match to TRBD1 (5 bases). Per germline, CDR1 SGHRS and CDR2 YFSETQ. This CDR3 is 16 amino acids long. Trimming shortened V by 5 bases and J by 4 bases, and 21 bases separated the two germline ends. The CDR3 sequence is CASRPEQGLLVTEAFF. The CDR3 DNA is TGCGCCAGCAGACCAGAGCAGGGCCTGCTAGTCACTGAAGCTTTCTTT.

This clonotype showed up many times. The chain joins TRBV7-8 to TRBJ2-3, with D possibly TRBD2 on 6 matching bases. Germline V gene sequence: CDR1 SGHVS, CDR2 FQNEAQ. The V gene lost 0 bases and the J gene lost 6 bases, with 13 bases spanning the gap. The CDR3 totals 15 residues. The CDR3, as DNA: TGTGCCAGCAGCTTAGCGCGGGGCAGGGCCGATACGCAGTATTTT. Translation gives CASSLARGRADTQYF.

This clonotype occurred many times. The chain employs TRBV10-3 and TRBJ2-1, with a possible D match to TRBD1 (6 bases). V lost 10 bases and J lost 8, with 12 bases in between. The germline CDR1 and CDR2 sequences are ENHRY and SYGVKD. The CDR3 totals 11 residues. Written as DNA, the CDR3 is TGTGCCACCCAGGGGCGGGATGAGCAGTTCTTC. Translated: CATQGRDEQFF.

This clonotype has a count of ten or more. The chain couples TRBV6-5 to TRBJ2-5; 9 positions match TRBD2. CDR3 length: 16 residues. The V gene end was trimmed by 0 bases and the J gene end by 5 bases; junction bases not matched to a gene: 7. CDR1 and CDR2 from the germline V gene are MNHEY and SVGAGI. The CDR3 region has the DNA TGTGCCAGCAGTTACTCGGCTAGCGGGATGGGTGAGACCCAGTACTTC. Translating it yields CASSYSASGMGETQYF.

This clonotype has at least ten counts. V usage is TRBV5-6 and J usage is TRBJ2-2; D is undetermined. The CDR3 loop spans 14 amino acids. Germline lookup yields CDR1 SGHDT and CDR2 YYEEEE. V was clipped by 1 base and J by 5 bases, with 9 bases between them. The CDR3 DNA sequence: TGTGCCAGCAGCTTGTCCCGAAGGACCGGGGAGCTGTTTTTT. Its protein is CASSLSRRTGELFF.

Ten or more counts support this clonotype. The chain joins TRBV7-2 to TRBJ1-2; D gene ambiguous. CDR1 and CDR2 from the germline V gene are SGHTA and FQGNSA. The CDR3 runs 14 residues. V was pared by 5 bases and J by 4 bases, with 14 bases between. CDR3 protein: CASSIDAVLYGYTF. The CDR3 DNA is TGTGCCAGCAGCATAGACGCAGTACTCTATGGCTACACCTTC. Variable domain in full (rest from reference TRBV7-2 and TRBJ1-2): GAGVSQSPSNKVTEKGKDVELRCDPISGHTALYWYRQSLGQGLEFLIYFQGNSAPDKSGLPSDRFSAERTGGSVSTLTIQRTQQEDSAVYLCASSIDAVLYGYTFGSGTRLTVV.

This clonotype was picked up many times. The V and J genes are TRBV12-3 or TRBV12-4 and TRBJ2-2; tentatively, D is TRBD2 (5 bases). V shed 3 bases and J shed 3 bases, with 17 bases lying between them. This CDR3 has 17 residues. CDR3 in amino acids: CASSFAGPTLYTGELFF. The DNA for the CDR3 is TGTGCCAGCAGTTTCGCGGGTCCTACTCTCTACACCGGGGAGCTGTTTTTT.

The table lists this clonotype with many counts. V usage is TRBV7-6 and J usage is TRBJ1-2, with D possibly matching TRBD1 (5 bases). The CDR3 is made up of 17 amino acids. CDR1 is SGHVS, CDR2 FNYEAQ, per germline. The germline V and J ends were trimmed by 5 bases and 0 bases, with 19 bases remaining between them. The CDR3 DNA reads TGTGCCAGCAGCCCCCCCAGCTTTTGGGACGCTAACTATGGCTACACCTTC. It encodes CASSPPSFWDANYGYTF.

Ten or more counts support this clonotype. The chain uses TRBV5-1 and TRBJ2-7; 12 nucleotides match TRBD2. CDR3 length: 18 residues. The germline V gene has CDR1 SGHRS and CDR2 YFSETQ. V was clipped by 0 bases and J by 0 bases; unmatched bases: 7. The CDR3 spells CASSLGLAGVLSSYEQYF. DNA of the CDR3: TGCGCCAGCAGCTTGGGACTAGCGGGGGTCCTGAGCTCCTACGAGCAGTACTTC.

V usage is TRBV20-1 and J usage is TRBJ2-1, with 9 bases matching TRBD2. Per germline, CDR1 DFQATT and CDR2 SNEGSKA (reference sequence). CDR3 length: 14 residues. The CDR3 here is CRVSGGSSYNEQFF. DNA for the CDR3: TGCAGAGTGAGCGGGGGGAGCTCCTACAATGAGCAGTTCTTC.

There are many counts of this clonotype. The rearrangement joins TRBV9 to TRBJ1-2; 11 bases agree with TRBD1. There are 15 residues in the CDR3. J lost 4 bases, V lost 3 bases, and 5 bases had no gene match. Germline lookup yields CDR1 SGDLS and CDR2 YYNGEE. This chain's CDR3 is CASSGTGTGGYGYTF. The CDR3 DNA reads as TGTGCCAGCAGCGGCACCGGGACAGGGGGCTATGGCTACACCTTC.

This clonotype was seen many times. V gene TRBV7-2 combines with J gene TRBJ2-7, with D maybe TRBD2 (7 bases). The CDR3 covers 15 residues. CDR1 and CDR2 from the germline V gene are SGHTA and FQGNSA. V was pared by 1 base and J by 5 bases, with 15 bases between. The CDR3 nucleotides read TGTGCCAGCAGCTTAGGGCAGGGGAGCGGGAACGAGCAGTACTTC. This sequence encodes CASSLGQGSGNEQYF.

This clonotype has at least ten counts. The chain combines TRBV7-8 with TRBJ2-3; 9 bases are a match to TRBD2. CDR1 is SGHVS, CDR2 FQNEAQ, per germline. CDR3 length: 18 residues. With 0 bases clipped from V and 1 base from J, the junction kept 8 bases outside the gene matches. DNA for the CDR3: TGTGCCAGCAGCTTAGCGTCTAGCGGGACCCCTGGCACAGATACGCAGTATTTT. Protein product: CASSLASSGTPGTDTQYF.

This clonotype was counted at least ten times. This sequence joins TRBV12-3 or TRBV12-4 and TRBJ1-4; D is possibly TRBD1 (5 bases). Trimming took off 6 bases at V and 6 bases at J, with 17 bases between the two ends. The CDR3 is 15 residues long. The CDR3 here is CASSHQTVDYEKLFF. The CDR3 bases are TGTGCCAGCAGCCACCAGACAGTGGATTATGAAAAACTGTTTTTT.

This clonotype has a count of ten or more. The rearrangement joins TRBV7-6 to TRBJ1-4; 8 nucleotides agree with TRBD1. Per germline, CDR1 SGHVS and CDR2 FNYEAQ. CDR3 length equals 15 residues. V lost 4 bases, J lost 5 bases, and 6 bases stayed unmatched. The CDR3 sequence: CASSSDTGGNEKLFF. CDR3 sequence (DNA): TGTGCCAGCAGCTCAGATACAGGGGGAAATGAAAAACTGTTTTTT.

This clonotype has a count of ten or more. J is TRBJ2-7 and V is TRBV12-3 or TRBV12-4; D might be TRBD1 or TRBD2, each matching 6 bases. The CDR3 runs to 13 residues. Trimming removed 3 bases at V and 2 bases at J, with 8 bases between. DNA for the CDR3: TGTGCCAGCAGTTTGGGGGGCCCCTACGAGCAGTACTTC. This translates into CASSLGGPYEQYF.

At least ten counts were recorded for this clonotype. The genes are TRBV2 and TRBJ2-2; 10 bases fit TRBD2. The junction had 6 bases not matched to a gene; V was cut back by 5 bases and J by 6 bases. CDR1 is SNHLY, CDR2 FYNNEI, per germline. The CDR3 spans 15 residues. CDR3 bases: TGTGCCAGCAGTCCGATAGCGGGAGGACCCGGGGAGCTGTTTTTT. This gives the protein CASSPIAGGPGELFF.

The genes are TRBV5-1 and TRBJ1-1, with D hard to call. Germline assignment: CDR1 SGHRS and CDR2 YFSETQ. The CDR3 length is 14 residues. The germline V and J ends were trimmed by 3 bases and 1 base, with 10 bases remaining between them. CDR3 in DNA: TGCGCCAGCAGCTCTCGGGAGCCGAACACTGAAGCTTTCTTT. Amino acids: CASSSREPNTEAFF.

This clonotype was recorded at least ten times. The CDR3 reads CASSLGQPANTGELFF. Here the CDR3 DNA reads TGCGCCAGCAGCTTGGGGCAGCCCGCGAACACCGGGGAGCTGTTTTTT. The gene calls are TRBV5-1 and TRBJ2-2, with unresolved D. Germline V gene lookup returns CDR1 SGHRS and CDR2 YFSETQ. Trimming removed 0 bases from V and 0 bases from J, with 9 bases in between. The CDR3 consists of 16 residues.

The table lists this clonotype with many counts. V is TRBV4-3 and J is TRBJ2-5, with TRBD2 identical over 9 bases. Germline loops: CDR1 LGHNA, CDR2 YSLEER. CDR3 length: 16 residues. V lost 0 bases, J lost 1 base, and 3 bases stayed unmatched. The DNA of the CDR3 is TGCGCCAGCAGCCAAGATCAGACTAGCGGCCAAGAGACCCAGTACTTC. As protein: CASSQDQTSGQETQYF.

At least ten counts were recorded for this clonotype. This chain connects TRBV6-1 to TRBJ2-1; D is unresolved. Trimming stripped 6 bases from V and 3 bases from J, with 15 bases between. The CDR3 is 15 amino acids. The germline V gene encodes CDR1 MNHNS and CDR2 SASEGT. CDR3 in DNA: TGTGCCAGCAGCCAAGGCCAGGCGCTCTACAATGAGCAGTTCTTC. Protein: CASSQGQALYNEQFF.

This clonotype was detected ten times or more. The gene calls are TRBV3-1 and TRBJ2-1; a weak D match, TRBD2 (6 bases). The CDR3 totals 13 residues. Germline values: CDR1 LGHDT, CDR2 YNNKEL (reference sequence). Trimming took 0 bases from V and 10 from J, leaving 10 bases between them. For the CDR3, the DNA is TGTGCCAGCAGCCAAGATCGGAGGGTCGAGCAGTTCTTC. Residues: CASSQDRRVEQFF.

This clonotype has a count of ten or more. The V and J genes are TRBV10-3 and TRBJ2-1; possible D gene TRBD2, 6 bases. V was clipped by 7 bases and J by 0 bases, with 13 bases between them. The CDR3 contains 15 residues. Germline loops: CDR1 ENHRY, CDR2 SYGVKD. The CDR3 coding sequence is TGTGCCATCAAGAGAATAGCGGACTCCTACAATGAGCAGTTCTTC. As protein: CAIKRIADSYNEQFF.